This T cell receptor beta chain was documented in a study of CD8+ T cells in alopecia areata. cDNA serving as the sequencing template came from extracted, reverse transcribed RNA. Only in-frame clones appear in the TCRdb table, and some are missing; sequencing was by immunoSEQ multiplex PCR. The profile covers around 29,000 clones, with over 65% appearing a single time and about 20% taken by the ten largest. This CDR3 contains 14 residues. The germline V gene encodes CDR1 MNHEY and CDR2 SVGAGI. V gave up 6 bases and J gave up 5 bases, with 16 bases separating them. The genes are TRBV6-5 and TRBJ1-1, with a possible D match to TRBD1 (6 bases). The receptor's source is a human donor with alopecia areata. Sequenced: NKG2D-low CD8+ T cells sorted from blood. The CDR3 protein is CASRHRDRGTEAFF. CDR3 nucleotides: TGTGCCAGCAGACACAGGGATAGGGGAACTGAAGCTTTCTTT.